This T cell receptor (beta chain) was sequenced for a study of blood T cells in healthy people across ages. The extraction recovered at least 5 micrograms of total RNA per sample. Primers used in a second PCR of roughly 6 to 12 cycles were a sample-barcoded 5' primer and a J-beta primer mix. TCRdb re-analysed the 5' RACE reads in MiXCR, keeping a single row per CDR3 protein. The data show some 370,000 distinct CDR3 sequences, with approximately 52% seen just once and around 53% held by the top ten. Concerning this clonotype itself: Its antigen remains unknown.

Germline values: CDR1 SGHRS, CDR2 YFSETQ. V was pared by 2 bases and J by 0 bases, with 15 bases between. This CDR3 comprises 16 residues. The study's findings and limits: Higher diversity and more naive CD4+ cells were features of long-lived donors, compared to aged donors.

The receptor comes from a man aged 55-75 years in good health. Sequencing was done on a sample of blood. The chain has TRBV5-1 and TRBJ2-7; TRBD2 is a possible D gene (5 bases). The CDR3, as DNA: TGCGCCAGCAGCTTACACAGCGGTGTTAGCTCCTACGAGCAGTACTTC. Translated, it gives CASSLHSGVSSYEQYF.